One sample yielded the 2 T cell receptor beta chains listed below, sequenced in a study of PD-1 blockade in classical Hodgkin lymphoma. Relapse after autologous stem cell transplantation occurred in every patient, and brentuximab vedotin exposure varied. Clones were read by immunoSEQ multiplex PCR, and TCRdb kept only the in-frame ones, dropping some. The table has tens of thousands of clones, over 70% seen once; the top ten hold approximately 15%. This specimen was peripheral blood mononuclear cells (PBMCs), taken at baseline. The receptors here all came from a human donor with classical Hodgkin lymphoma.

J is TRBJ1-4 and V is TRBV25-1; no clear D gene. Deletions cut 6 bases from V and 6 bases from J, with 5 bases between. Germline V gene sequence: CDR1 MGHDK, CDR2 SYGVNS. The CDR3 is made up of 11 amino acids. CDR3: CASRAYEKLFF. CDR3 DNA sequence: TGTGCCAGCAGAGCTTATGAAAAACTGTTTTTT.

CDR3 residues: CTSDTDTQYF. CDR3 nucleotide sequence: TGCACTTCCGACACAGATACGCAGTATTTT. The chain employs TRBV29-1 and TRBJ2-3, with no clear D. CDR3 length: 10 amino acids. Looked up from germline, CDR1 is SQVTM and CDR2 is ANQGSEA.